Following are 17 T cell receptor beta chains from one sample sequenced in a study of cytotoxic CD8 clonotypes in ibrutinib-treated CLL. The table came from immunoSEQ multiplex PCR; TCRdb's copy has only in-frame clones and leaves some out. The data hold around 310,000 clones, with just under 80% observed a single time. The sample in question was PBMCs, obtained before ibrutinib treatment. Receptors were obtained from a human donor with chronic lymphocytic leukemia.

This clone turned up a few times. V is TRBV6-6 and J is TRBJ1-5, with 7 positions matching TRBD1. V lost 6 bases, J lost 6 bases, and 2 bases stayed unmatched. CDR3 length equals 12 residues. Germline values: CDR1 MNHNY, CDR2 SVGAGI (reference sequence). This CDR3 is CASRPGGQPQHF. CDR3 sequence (DNA): TGTGCCAGCAGGCCAGGGGGTCAGCCCCAGCATTTT.

This sequence joins TRBV28 and TRBJ2-5, with D hard to call. Germline V CDR1 and CDR2: MDHEN, SYDVKM. The V and J ends lost 1 base and 5 bases respectively, with 5 bases between them. This CDR3 has 12 amino acids. CDR3 amino acids: CASSLSRETQYF. The CDR3 coding sequence is TGTGCCAGCAGTTTATCTCGCGAGACCCAGTACTTC.

The chain has TRBV30 and TRBJ2-2; D possibly corresponds to TRBD1 (7 bases). With 6 bases removed from V and 5 bases from J, the gap between germline ends came to 19 bases. The germline gives CDR1 GTSNPN, CDR2 SVGIG (reference sequence). This CDR3 region has 15 residues. This chain's CDR3 is CACPRPGGRTGELFF. CDR3 nucleotides: TGTGCCTGCCCCCGGCCAGGGGGGAGGACCGGGGAGCTGTTTTTT.

As regards this clone: In the same sample, other DNA sequences code for this CDR3. This chain uses TRBV15 with TRBJ1-1, with unresolved D. The CDR3 loop spans 13 amino acids. Per germline, CDR1 LNHNV and CDR2 YYDKDF (reference sequence). The ends were cut back, 0 bases at V and 0 bases at J, with 2 bases in the middle. The CDR3 bases are TGTGCCACCAGCAGAGACTTGAACACTGAAGCTTTCTTT. It specifies CATSRDLNTEAFF.

The chain uses TRBV30 and TRBJ1-3; no definite D call. CDR1 is GTSNPN and CDR2 is SVGIG in the germline V gene (reference sequence). There are 12 residues in the CDR3. V shed 4 bases and J shed 3 bases, with 7 bases lying between them. In nucleotides, the CDR3 is TGTGCCTGGACCTTGATTGGAAACACCATATATTTT. Encoded protein: CAWTLIGNTIYF.

The rearrangement joins TRBV30 to TRBJ2-7, with TRBD1 matching 11 bases. This CDR3 contains 14 residues. Germline V gives CDR1 GTSNPN, CDR2 SVGIG (reference sequence). V shed 3 bases and J 3 bases; nucleotides not matched to a gene: 4. CDR3 coding DNA: TGTGCCTGGAGGACGGGACAGGGGGACTACGAGCAGTACTTC. Its protein is CAWRTGQGDYEQYF.

The gene calls are TRBV27 and TRBJ2-6; 7 nucleotides match TRBD2. V was clipped by 3 bases and J by 0 bases; unmatched bases: 5. CDR1 and CDR2 from the germline V gene are MNHEY and SMNVEV (reference sequence). This CDR3 is built from 17 residues. The CDR3 DNA follows: TGTGCCAGCAGTTTGCCAGCGGGAATCTCTGGGGCCAACGTCCTGACTTTC. Its protein is CASSLPAGISGANVLTF.

This clone showed up just a few times. The chain has TRBV11-3 and TRBJ2-2; 10 positions agree with TRBD2. Germline V lookup: CDR1 SGHNT, CDR2 YENEEA. The junction had 8 bases not matched to a gene; V was cut back by 5 bases and J by 5 bases. The CDR3 covers 16 residues. As DNA, the CDR3 is TGTGCCAGCAGCCGTCAACCGGGACTAGCGACCGGGGAGCTGTTTTTT. This translates into CASSRQPGLATGELFF.

The V and J genes are TRBV10-3 and TRBJ2-1, with 13 nucleotides matching TRBD2. The germline gives CDR1 ENHRY, CDR2 SYGVKD. The CDR3 length is 14 residues. Losses at the gene ends were 9 bases for V and 4 bases for J; bases not matched to a gene: 3. CDR3 amino acids: CAISGLAGYNEQFF. The CDR3 DNA reads as TGTGCCATTTCGGGACTAGCGGGATACAATGAGCAGTTCTTC.

In this sample, this clone turned up a few times. V is TRBV20-1 and J is TRBJ1-1, with D possibly TRBD1 on 5 matching bases. The germline V gene has CDR1 DFQATT and CDR2 SNEGSKA (reference sequence). CDR3 size: 10 residues. V was cut by 7 bases and J by 10 bases, with 13 bases left in between. The CDR3 loop is CSVGRDGAFF. The CDR3 coding sequence is TGCAGTGTAGGCAGGGACGGAGCTTTCTTT.

The V gene is TRBV18, the J gene TRBJ2-7; 8 nucleotides match TRBD1. The CDR3 sequence is 17 residues long. V dropped 6 bases and J dropped 3; count of bases not matched to a gene: 16. Germline CDR1 reads KGHSH; CDR2 reads LQKENI. The CDR3 here is CASSPGGQAISGYEQYF. The CDR3 region has the DNA TGTGCCAGCTCCCCAGGGGGACAGGCGATCTCCGGCTACGAGCAGTACTTC.

The rearrangement joins TRBV9 to TRBJ2-5; possible D gene TRBD1, 6 bases. With 2 bases removed from V and 2 bases from J, the gap between germline ends came to 16 bases. This CDR3 comprises 16 residues. Looked up from germline, CDR1 is SGDLS and CDR2 is YYNGEE. CDR3 coding DNA: TGTGCCAGCAGCGTCGGGGTGGGGACACAACAAGAGACCCAGTACTTC. Translation: CASSVGVGTQQETQYF.

DNA for the CDR3: TGTGCCAGCAGTGACCCCGGGACTAGCGCCTACGAGCAGTACTTC. Its translation is CASSDPGTSAYEQYF. The chain uses TRBV25-1 and TRBJ2-7; TRBD2 aligns across 10 bases. CDR1 is MGHDK and CDR2 is SYGVNS in the germline V gene. J lost 2 bases, V lost 3 bases, and 4 bases had no gene match. The CDR3 runs 15 residues.

The gene calls are TRBV27 and TRBJ2-1; 9 nucleotides match TRBD2. The CDR3 runs to 15 residues. With 3 bases clipped from V and 7 bases from J, the junction kept 7 bases outside the gene matches. Germline CDR1 and CDR2: MNHEY and SMNVEV (reference sequence). The CDR3, as DNA: TGTGCCAGCAGTTTTCCGGGACTAGCAGGTAATGAGCAGTTCTTC. This translates into CASSFPGLAGNEQFF.

This clone was picked up a small number of times. The genes are TRBV11-2 and TRBJ1-2; 8 nucleotides line up with TRBD1. V dropped 6 bases and J dropped 4; count of bases not matched to a gene: 7. Germline loops: CDR1 SGHAT, CDR2 FQNNGV. The CDR3 consists of 14 residues. The DNA of the CDR3 is TGTGCCAGCAGACTCGACAGGGGAACCTATGGCTACACCTTC. It translates to CASRLDRGTYGYTF.

The gene calls are TRBV11-3 and TRBJ2-2; 8 bases match TRBD1. Germline V CDR1 and CDR2: SGHNT, YENEEA. The CDR3 has 15 residues. V lost 5 bases, J lost 5 bases, and 7 bases stayed unmatched. The CDR3 region has the DNA TGTGCCAGCAGCCCCGACAGGGGCGCAACCGGGGAGCTGTTTTTT. It encodes CASSPDRGATGELFF.

The V gene is TRBV9, the J gene TRBJ2-5; TRBD2 aligns across 7 bases. The ends lost 2 bases at V and 7 bases at J; junction bases unmatched: 14. Germline values: CDR1 SGDLS, CDR2 YYNGEE. The CDR3 runs to 16 residues. CDR3 residues: CASSVDWASGPGTQYF. In DNA, the CDR3 is TGTGCCAGCAGCGTTGATTGGGCTAGCGGACCAGGGACCCAGTACTTC.